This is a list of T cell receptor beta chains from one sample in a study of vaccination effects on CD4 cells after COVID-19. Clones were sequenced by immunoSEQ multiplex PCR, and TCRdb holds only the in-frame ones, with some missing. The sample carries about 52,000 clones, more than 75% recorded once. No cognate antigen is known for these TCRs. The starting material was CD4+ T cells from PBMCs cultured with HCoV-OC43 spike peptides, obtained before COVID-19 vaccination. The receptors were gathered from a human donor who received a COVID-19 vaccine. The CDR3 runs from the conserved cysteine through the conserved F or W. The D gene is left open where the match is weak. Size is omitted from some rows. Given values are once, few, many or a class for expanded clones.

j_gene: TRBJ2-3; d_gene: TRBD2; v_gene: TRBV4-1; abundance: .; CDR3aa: CASSQGASGGPLGDTQYF; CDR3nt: TGCGCCAGCAGCCAAGGGGCTAGCGGGGGCCCGCTGGGCGATACGCAGTATTTT
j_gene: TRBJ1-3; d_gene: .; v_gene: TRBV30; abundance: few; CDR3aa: CAWTAGVGNTIYF; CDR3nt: TGTGCCTGGACGGCGGGTGTAGGAAACACCATATATTTT
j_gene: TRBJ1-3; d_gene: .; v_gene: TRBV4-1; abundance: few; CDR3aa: CASSQGWDPGTGNTIYF; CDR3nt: TGCGCCAGCAGCCAGGGTTGGGACCCTGGGACTGGAAACACCATATATTTT
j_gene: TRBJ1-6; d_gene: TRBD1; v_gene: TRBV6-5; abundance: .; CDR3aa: CASSYTTGPANTALHF; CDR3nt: TGTGCCAGCAGTTACACGACAGGGCCGGCCAATACGGCCCTCCACTTT
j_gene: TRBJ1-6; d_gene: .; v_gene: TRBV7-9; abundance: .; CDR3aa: CASSSGGPYNSPLHF; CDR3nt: TGTGCCAGCAGCAGCGGCGGTCCTTATAATTCACCCCTCCACTTT
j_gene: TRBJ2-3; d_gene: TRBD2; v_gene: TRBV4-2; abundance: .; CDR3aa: CASSQVSGGDSSTDTQYF; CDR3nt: TGTGCCAGCAGCCAAGTTAGCGGGGGAGACTCTAGCACAGATACGCAGTATTTT
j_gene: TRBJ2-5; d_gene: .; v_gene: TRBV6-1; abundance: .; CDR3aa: CASSEARGFLTQYF; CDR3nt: TGTGCCAGCAGTGAAGCGAGGGGCTTCTTGACCCAGTACTTC
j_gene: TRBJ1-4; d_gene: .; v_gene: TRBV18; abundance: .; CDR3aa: CASSDRDPKEKLFF; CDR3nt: TGTGCCAGCTCAGACCGGGACCCAAAGGAAAAACTGTTTTTT
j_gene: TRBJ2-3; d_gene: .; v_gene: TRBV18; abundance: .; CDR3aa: CASSPLPVRADTQYF; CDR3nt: TGTGCCAGCTCACCACTTCCGGTCCGGGCAGATACGCAGTATTTT
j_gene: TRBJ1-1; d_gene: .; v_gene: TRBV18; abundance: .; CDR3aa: CASHAGLNTEAFF; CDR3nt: TGTGCCAGCCATGCAGGGCTGAACACTGAAGCTTTCTTT
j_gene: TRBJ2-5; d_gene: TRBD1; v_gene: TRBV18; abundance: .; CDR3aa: CASSPYGQGKTQYF; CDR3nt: TGTGCCAGCTCACCATACGGACAGGGAAAGACCCAGTACTTC
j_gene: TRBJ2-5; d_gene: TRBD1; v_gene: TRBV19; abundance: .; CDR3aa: CASTQAGGSETQYF; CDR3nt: TGTGCCAGTACCCAAGCAGGGGGCAGTGAGACCCAGTACTTC
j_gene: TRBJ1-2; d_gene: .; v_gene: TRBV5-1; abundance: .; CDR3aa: CASRFPGTNYGYTF; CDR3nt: TGCGCCAGCAGATTTCCAGGCACTAACTATGGCTACACCTTC
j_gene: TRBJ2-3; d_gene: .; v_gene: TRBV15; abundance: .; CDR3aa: CATSRGYTDTQYF; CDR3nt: TGTGCCACCAGCAGAGGGTACACAGATACGCAGTATTTT
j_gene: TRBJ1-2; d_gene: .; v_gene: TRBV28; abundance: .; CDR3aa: CASSPGLKGYGYTF; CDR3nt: TGTGCCAGCAGCCCGGGACTGAAAGGCTATGGCTACACCTTC
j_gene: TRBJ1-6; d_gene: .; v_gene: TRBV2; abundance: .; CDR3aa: CASSRGGSNSPLHF; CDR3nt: TGTGCCAGCAGCCGAGGGGGTTCTAATTCACCCCTCCACTTT
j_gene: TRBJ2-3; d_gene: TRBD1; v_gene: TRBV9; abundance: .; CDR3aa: CASSARQGARYTDTQYF; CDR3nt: TGTGCCAGCAGCGCCAGACAGGGAGCTCGGTACACAGATACGCAGTATTTT
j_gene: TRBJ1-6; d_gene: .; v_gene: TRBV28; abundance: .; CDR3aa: CASSSRQYSPLHF; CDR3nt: TGTGCCAGCAGTTCCCGACAGTATTCACCCCTCCACTTT
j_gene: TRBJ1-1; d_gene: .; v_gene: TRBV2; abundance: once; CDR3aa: CASRPEVSAFF; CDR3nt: TGTGCCAGCAGGCCGGAGGTTTCAGCTTTCTTT
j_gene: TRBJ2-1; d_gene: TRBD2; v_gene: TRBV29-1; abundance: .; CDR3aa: CSVEDQKVAGNRLDEQFF; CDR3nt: TGCAGCGTTGAAGATCAGAAGGTAGCGGGGAATCGTTTGGATGAGCAGTTCTTC
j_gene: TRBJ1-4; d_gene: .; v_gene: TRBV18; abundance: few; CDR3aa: CASSSSSQSTNEKLFF; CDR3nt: TGTGCCAGCTCATCATCCTCACAGTCAACTAATGAAAAACTGTTTTTT
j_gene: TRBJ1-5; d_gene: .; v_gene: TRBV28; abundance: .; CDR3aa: CASSFSGTQPQHF; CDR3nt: TGTGCCAGCAGTTTTTCGGGGACTCAGCCCCAGCATTTT
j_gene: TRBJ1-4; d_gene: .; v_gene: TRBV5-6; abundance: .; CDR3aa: CASSKGRNEKLFF; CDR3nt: TGTGCCAGCAGCAAAGGACGGAATGAAAAACTGTTTTTT
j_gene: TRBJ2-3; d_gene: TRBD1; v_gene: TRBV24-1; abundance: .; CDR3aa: CATSDPGQGGDTQYF; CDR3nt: TGTGCCACCAGTGACCCGGGACAGGGGGGAGATACGCAGTATTTT
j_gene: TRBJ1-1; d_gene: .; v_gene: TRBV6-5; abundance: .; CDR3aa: CASTPRGRGTEAFF; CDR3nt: TGTGCCAGCACCCCCCGGGGGCGCGGCACTGAAGCTTTCTTT
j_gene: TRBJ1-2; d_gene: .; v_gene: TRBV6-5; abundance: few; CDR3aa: CASSSSGEKGRGYTF; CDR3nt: TGTGCCAGCAGTTCCTCGGGGGAAAAGGGGAGAGGCTACACCTTC
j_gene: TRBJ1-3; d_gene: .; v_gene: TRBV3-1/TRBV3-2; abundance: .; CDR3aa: CASSHTGLFGNTIYF; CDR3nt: TGTGCCAGCAGCCACACCGGGCTTTTTGGAAACACCATATATTTT
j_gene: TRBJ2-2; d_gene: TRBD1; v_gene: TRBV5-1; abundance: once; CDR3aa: CASSFLGQGQDGELFF; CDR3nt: TGCGCCAGCAGCTTCTTAGGACAGGGCCAGGACGGGGAGCTGTTTTTT
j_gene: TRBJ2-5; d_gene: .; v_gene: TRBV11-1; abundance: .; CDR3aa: CASSPRLLETQYF; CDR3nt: TGTGCCAGCAGCCCCCGACTTCTGGAGACCCAGTACTTC
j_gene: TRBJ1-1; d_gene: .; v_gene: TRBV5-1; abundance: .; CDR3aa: CASSLSGGANTEAFF; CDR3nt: TGCGCCAGCAGCCTCAGCGGGGGAGCGAACACTGAAGCTTTCTTT
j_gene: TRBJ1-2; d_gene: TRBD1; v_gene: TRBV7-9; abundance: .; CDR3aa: CASSYAQGAGGYTF; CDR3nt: TGTGCCAGCAGCTACGCACAGGGGGCGGGTGGCTACACCTTC
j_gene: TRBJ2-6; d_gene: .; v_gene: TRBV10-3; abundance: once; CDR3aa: CATSASSGANVLTF; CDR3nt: TGTGCCACTTCCGCGAGCTCTGGGGCCAACGTCCTGACTTTC
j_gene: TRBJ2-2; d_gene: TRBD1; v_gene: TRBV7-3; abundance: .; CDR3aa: CASSLTGLRGRSTGELFF; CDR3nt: TGTGCCAGCAGCTTAACGGGGCTCAGGGGGCGTTCAACCGGGGAGCTGTTTTTT
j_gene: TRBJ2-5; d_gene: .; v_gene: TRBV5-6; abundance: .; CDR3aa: CASSYRTVWGETQYF; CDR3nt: TGTGCCAGCAGCTACCGGACGGTATGGGGAGAGACCCAGTACTTC
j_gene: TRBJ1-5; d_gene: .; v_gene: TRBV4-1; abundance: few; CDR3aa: CASSQATGGNSNQPQHF; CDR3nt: TGCGCCAGCAGCCAAGCTACCGGGGGAAATAGCAATCAGCCCCAGCATTTT
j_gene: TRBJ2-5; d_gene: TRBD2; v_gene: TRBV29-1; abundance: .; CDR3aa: CSVDGLPGGQETQYF; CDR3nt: TGCAGCGTTGACGGTCTCCCGGGGGGCCAAGAGACCCAGTACTTC
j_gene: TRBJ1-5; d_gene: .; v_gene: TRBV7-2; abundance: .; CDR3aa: CASSLGHMTANQPQHF; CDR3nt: TGTGCCAGCAGCTTAGGACATATGACCGCTAATCAGCCCCAGCATTTT
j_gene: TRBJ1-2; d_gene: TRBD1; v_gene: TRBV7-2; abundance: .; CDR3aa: CASSLQGGNYGYTF; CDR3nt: TGTGCCAGCAGCTTACAAGGGGGCAACTATGGCTACACCTTC
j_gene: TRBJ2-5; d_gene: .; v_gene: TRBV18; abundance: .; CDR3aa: CASSPPAETQYF; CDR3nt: TGTGCCAGCTCACCACCGGCCGAGACCCAGTACTTC
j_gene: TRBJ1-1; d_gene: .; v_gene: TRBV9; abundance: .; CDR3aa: CASSVSGLNTEAFF; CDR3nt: TGTGCCAGCAGCGTTTCAGGTTTGAACACTGAAGCTTTCTTT
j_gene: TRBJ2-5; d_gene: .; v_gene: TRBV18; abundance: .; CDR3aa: CASSPLQETQYF; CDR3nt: TGTGCCAGCTCACCCCTCCAAGAGACCCAGTACTTC
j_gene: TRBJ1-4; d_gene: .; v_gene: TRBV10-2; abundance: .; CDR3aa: CASSRGAPATNEKLFF; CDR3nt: TGCGCCAGCAGTCGGGGGGCCCCTGCAACTAATGAAAAACTGTTTTTT